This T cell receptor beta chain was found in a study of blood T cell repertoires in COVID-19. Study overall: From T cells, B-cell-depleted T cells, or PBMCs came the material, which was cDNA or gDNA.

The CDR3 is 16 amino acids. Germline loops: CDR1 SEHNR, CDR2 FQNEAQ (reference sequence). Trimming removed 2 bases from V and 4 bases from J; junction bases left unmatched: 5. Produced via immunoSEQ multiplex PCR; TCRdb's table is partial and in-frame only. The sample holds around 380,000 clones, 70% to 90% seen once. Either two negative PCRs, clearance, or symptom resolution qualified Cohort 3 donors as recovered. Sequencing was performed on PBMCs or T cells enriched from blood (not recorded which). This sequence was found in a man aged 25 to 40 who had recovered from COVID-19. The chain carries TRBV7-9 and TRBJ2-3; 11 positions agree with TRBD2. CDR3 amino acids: CASSLTSGGKADTQYF. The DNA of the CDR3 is TGTGCCAGCAGCTTAACTAGCGGGGGTAAAGCAGATACGCAGTATTTT. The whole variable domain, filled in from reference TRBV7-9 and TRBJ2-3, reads DTGVSQNPRHKITKRGQNVTFRCDPISEHNRLYWYRQTLGQGPEFLTYFQNEAQLEKSRLLSDRFSAERPKGSFSTLEIQRTEQGDSAMYLCASSLTSGGKADTQYFGPGTRLTVL.